This T cell receptor beta chain is drawn from a study of patients and donors after allogeneic stem cell transplantation. Looked up from germline, CDR1 is SGHDT and CDR2 is YYEEEE. The ends were cut back, 4 bases at V and 6 bases at J, with 20 bases in the middle. The CDR3 is 15 amino acids. TCRdb re-derived calls from the RT-PCR reads in MiXCR, one entry per CDR3 protein. Altogether about 400,000 distinct CDR3 sequences are present, 16% being singletons, with the ten largest covering 7.2%. The V and J genes are TRBV5-6 and TRBJ2-7, with a tentative D call TRBD2 (6 bases). The source of this sequence is a human donor who was either an allogeneic HSCT recipient or a stem cell or donor lymphocyte infusion donor (not recorded which). It is not recorded whose cells these are; they may come from a transplant donor. Sequences were obtained from blood, either unsorted or a sorted T cell fraction (not recorded which). The CDR3 reads CASSPWRDSTAEQYF. The CDR3 DNA is TGTGCCAGCAGCCCGTGGCGGGACTCCACGGCCGAGCAGTACTTC.